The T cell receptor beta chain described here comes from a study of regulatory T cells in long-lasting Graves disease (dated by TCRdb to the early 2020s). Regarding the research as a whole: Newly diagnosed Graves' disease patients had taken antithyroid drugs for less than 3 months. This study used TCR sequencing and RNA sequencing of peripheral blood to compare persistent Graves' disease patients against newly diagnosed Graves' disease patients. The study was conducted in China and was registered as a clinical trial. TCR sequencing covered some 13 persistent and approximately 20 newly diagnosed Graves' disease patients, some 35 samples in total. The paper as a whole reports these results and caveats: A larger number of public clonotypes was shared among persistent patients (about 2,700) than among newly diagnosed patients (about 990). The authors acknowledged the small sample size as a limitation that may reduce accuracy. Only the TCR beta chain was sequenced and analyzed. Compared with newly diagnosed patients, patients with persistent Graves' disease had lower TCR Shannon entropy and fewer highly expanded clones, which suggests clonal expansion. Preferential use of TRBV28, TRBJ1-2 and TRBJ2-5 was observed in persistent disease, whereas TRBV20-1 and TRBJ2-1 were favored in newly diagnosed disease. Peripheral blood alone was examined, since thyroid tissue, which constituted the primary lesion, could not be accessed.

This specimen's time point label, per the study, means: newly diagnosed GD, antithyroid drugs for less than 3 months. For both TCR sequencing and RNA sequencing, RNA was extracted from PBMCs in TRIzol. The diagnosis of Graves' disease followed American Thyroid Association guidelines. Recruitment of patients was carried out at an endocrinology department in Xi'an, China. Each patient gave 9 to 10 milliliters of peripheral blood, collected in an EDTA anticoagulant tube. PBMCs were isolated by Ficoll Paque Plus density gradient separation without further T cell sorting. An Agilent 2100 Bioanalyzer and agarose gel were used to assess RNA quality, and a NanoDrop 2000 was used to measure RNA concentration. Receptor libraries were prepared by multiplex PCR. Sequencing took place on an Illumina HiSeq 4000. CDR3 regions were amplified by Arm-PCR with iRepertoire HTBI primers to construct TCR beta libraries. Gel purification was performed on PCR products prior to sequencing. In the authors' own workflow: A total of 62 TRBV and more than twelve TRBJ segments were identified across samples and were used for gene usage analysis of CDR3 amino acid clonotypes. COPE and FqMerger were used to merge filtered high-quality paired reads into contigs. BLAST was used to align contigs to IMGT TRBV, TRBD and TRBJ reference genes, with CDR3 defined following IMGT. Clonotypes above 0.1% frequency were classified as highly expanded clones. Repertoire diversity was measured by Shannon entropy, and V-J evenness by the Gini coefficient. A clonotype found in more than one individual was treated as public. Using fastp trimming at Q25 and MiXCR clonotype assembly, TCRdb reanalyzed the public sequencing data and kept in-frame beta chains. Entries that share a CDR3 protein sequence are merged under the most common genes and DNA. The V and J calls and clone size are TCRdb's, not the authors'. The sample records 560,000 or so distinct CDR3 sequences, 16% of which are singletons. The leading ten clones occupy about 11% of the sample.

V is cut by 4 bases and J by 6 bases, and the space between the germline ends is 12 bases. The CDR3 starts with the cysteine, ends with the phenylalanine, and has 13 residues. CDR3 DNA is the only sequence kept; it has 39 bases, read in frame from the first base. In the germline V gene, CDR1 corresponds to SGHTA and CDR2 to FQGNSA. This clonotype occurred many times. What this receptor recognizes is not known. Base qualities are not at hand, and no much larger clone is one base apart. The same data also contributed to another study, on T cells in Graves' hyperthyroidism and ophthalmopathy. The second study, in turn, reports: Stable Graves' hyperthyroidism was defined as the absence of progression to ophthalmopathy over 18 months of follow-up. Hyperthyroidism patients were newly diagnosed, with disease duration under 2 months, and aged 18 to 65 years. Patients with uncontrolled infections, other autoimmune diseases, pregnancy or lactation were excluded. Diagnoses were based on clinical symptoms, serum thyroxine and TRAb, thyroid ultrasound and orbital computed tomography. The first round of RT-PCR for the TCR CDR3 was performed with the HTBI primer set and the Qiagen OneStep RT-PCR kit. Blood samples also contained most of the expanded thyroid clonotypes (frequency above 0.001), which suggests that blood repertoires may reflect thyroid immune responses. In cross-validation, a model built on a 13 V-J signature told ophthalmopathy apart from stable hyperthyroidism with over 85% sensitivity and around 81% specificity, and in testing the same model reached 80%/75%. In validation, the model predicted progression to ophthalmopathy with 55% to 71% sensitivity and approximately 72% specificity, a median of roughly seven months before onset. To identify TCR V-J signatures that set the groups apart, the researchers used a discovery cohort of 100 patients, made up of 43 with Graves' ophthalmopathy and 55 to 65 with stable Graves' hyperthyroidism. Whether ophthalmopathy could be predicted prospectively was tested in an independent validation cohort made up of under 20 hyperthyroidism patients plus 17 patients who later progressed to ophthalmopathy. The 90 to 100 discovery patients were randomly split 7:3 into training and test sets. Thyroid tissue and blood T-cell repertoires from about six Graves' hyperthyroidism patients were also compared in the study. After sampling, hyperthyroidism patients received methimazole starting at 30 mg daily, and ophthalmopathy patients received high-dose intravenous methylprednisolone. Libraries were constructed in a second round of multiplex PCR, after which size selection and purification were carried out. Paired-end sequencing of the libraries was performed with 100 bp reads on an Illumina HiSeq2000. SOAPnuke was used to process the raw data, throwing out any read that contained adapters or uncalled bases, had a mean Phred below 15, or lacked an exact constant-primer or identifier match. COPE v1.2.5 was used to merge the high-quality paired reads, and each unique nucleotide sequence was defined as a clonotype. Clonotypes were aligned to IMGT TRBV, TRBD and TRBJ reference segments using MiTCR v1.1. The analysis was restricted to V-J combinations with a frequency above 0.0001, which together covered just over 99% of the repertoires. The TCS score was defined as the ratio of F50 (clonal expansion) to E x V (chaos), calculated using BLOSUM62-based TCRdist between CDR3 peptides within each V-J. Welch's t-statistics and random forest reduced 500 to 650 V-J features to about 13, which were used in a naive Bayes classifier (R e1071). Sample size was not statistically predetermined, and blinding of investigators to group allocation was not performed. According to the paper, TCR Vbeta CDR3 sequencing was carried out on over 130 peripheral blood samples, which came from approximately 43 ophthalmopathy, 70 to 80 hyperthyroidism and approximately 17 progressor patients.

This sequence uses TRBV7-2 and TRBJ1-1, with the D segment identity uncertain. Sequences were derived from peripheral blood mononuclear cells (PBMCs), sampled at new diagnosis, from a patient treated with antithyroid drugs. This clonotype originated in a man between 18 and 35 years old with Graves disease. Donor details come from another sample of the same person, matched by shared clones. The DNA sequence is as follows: TGTGCCAGCAGCTCACATACTCTTTCTGAAGCTTTCTTT. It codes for CASSSHTLSEAFF.